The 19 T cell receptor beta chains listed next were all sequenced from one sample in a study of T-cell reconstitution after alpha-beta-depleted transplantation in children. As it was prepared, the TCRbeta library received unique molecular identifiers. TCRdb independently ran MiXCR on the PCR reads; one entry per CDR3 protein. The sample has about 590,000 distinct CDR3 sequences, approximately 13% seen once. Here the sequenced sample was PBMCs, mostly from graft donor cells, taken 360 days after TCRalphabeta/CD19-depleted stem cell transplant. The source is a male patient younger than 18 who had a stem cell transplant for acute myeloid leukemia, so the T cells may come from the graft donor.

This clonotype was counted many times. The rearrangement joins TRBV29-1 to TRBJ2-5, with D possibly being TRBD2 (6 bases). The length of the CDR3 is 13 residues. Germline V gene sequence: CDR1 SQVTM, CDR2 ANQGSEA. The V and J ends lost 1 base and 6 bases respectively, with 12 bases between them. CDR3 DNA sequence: TGCAGCGTTGAAGCGGGAGTTTTTCAGACCCAGTACTTC. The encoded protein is CSVEAGVFQTQYF.

CDR3 DNA: TGCAGCGTCGGACTAGCGGGAGGAGGTGAGCAGTTCTTC. Translated, it gives CSVGLAGGGEQFF. The chain carries TRBV29-1 and TRBJ2-1, with 14 bases matching TRBD2. The CDR3 length is 13 residues. Germline trimming cut 6 bases from V and 9 bases from J; bases unmatched to any gene: 4. Germline V gene data show CDR1 as SQVTM and CDR2 as ANQGSEA.

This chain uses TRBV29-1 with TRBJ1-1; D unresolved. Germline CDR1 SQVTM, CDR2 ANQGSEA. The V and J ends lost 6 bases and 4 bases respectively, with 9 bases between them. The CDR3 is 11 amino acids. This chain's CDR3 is CSVAPATEAFF. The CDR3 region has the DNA TGCAGCGTAGCCCCGGCCACTGAAGCTTTCTTT.

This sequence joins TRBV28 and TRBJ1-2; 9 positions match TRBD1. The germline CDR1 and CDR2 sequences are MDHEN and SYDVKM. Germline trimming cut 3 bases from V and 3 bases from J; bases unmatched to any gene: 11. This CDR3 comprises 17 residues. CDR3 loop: CASSFSALQGAYYGYTF. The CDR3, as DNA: TGTGCCAGCAGTTTTTCGGCACTACAGGGGGCCTACTATGGCTACACCTTC.

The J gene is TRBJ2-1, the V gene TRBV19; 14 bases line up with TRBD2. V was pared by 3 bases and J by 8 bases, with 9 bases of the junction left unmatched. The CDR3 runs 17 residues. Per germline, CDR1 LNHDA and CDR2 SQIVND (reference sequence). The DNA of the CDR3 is TGTGCCAGTAGTATCGACGGGACTAGCGGGAGTTTCCATGAGCAGTTCTTC. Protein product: CASSIDGTSGSFHEQFF.

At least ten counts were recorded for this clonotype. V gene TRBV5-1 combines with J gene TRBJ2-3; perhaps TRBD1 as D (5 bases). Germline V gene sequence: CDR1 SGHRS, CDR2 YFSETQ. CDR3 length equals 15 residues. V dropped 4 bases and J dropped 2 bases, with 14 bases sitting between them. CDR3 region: CASSLGVGHTDTQYF. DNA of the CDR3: TGCGCCAGCAGCCTAGGGGTAGGCCACACAGATACGCAGTATTTT.

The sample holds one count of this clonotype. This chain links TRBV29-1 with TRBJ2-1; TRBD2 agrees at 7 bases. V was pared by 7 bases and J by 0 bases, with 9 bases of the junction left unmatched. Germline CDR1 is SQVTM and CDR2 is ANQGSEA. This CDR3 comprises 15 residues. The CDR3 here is CSALAERSSYNEQFF. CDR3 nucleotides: TGCAGCGCCCTAGCGGAAAGGAGCTCCTACAATGAGCAGTTCTTC.

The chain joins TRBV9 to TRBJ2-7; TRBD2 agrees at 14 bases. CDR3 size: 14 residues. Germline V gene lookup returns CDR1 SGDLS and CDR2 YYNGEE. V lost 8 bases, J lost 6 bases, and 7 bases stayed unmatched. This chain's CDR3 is CASGTSGSVAEQYF. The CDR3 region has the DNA TGTGCCAGTGGGACTAGCGGGAGCGTAGCCGAGCAGTACTTC. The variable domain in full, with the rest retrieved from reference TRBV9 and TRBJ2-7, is DSGVTQTPKHLITATGQRVTLRCSPRSGDLSVYWYQQSLDQGLQFLIQYYNGEERAKGNILERFSAQQFPDLHSELNLSSLELGDSALYFCASGTSGSVAEQYFGPGTRLTVT.

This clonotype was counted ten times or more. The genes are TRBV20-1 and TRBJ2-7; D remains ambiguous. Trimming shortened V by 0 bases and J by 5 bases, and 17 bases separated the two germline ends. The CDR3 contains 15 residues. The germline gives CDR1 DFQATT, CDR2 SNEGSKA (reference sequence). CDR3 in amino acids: CSARDNPATTNEQYF. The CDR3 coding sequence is TGCAGTGCTAGAGATAACCCTGCTACCACCAACGAGCAGTACTTC.

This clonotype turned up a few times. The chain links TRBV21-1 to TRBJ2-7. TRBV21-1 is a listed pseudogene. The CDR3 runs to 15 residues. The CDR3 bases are TGTGCCAGCAGCAAAAATAGGATCTATCCATACGAGCAGTACTTC. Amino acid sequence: CASSKNRIYPYEQYF.

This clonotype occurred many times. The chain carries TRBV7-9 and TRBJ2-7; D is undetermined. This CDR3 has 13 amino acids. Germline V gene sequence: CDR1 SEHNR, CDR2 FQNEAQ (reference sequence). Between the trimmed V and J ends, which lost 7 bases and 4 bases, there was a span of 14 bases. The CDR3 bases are TGTGCCAGCAACCCGACGGCTACTTACGAGCAGTACTTC. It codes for CASNPTATYEQYF.

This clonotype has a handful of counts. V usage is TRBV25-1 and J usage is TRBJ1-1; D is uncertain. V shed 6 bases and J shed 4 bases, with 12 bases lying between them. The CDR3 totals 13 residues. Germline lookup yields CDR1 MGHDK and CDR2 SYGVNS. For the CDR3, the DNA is TGTGCCAGCAGCGATGGTTGGAGCACTGAAGCTTTCTTT. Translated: CASSDGWSTEAFF.

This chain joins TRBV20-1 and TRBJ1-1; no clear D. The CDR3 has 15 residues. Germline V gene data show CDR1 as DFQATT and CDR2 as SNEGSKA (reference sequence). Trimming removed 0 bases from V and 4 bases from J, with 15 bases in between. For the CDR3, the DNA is TGCAGTGCTAGAGATCTCCTCCCCCTGGGCACTGAAGCTTTCTTT. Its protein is CSARDLLPLGTEAFF.

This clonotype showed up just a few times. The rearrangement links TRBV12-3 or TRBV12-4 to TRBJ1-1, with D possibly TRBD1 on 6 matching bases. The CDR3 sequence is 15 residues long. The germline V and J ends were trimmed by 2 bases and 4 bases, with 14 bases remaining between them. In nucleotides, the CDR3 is TGTGCCAGCAGTTTACGGGGGGCGAAGTCCACTGAAGCTTTCTTT. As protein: CASSLRGAKSTEAFF.

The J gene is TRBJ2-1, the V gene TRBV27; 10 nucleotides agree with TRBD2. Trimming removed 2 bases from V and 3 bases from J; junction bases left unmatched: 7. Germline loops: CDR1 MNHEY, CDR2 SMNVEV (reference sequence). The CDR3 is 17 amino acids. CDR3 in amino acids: CASSLHLGTSDYNEQFF. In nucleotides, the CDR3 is TGTGCCAGCAGTTTACACCTCGGGACTAGCGACTACAATGAGCAGTTCTTC.

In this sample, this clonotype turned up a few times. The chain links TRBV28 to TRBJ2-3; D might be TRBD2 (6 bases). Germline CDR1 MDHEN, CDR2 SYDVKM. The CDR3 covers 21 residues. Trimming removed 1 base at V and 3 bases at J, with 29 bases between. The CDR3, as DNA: TGTGCCAGCAGTTTATTGGGGGGACTCCCCGCACTAGCAGGACGGACAGATACGCAGTATTTT. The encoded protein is CASSLLGGLPALAGRTDTQYF.

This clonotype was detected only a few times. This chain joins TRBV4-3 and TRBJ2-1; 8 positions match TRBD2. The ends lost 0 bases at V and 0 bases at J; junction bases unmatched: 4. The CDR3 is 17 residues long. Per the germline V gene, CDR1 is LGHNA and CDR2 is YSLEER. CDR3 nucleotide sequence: TGCGCCAGCAGCCAAGATGGGCTAGCGGGCTCCTACAATGAGCAGTTCTTC. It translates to CASSQDGLAGSYNEQFF.

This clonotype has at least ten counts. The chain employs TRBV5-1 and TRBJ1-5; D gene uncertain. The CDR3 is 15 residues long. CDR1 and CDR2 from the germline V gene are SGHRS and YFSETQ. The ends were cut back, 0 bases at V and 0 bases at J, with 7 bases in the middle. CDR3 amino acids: CASSLDGNSNQPQHF. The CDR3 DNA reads TGCGCCAGCAGCTTGGATGGAAATAGCAATCAGCCCCAGCATTTT.

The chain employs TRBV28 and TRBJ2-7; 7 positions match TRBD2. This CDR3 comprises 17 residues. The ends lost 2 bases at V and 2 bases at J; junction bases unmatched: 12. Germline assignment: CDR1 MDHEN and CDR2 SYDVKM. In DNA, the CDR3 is TGTGCCAGCAGTTTAACCCCTTATGGGCGGGAGACCTACGAGCAGTACTTC. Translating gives CASSLTPYGRETYEQYF. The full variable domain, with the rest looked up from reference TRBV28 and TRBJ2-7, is DVKVTQSSRYLVKRTGEKVFLECVQDMDHENMFWYRQDPGLGLRLIYFSYDVKMKEKGDIPEGYSVSREKKERFSLILESASTNQTSMYLCASSLTPYGRETYEQYFGPGTRLTVT.